These T cell receptor beta chains were read from a single sample in a study of blood T cell repertoires in COVID-19. The repertoire was sequenced with immunoSEQ multiplex PCR; TCRdb's copy has only in-frame clones and lacks some. This sample has some 410,000 clones; around nine tenths occur once, and the top ten carry over 0.9%. The source material was PBMCs or T cells enriched from blood (not recorded which). The origin of the receptors is a woman in her twenties or thirties with acute COVID-19. Both conserved end residues are part of each CDR3. Each record gives: CDR3 DNA, CDR3 protein, clone size, J gene, D gene, V gene. A D gene is named only where the DNA matches it firmly. The listing skips clone size in some rows; elsewhere it reads once, few, many or a size class.

TGTGCCAGCTCATCGCGGACTAGCGGGGTTGACAGGGAGCTGTTTTTT CASSSRTSGVDRELFF NA TRBJ2-2 TRBD2 TRBV18
TGTGCCAGCAGTTTAGTTCCAGGTTACGAGCAGTACTTC CASSLVPGYEQYF NA TRBJ2-7 NA TRBV12-3/TRBV12-4
TGTGCCAGCAGCTCGAAGCGGGGGGTGATCACAGATACGCAGTATTTT CASSSKRGVITDTQYF NA TRBJ2-3 TRBD2 TRBV7-3
TGTGCCACCAGTGGTCTGTCAGATACGCAGTATTTT CATSGLSDTQYF medium-sized TRBJ2-3 NA TRBV24-1
TGTGCCAGCAGCGTAGCCCCAGGGATAAGGGGAAACACCATATATTTT CASSVAPGIRGNTIYF NA TRBJ1-3 NA TRBV9
TGTGCCAGCAGCAAAACTAGTGGAAGACACGAGCAGTACTTC CASSKTSGRHEQYF NA TRBJ2-7 NA TRBV21-1
TGCGCCAGCAGCTTCGGGGGACCGTACACTGAAGCTTTCTTT CASSFGGPYTEAFF NA TRBJ1-1 NA TRBV5-1
TGTGCCACCCTAGGCGGGGCGGAAGATACGCAGTATTTT CATLGGAEDTQYF NA TRBJ2-3 NA TRBV24-1
TGTGCCTGGAGTGTACCACTAGCGGGCGGACCCCTCGAGCAGTACTTC CAWSVPLAGGPLEQYF NA TRBJ2-7 TRBD2 TRBV30
TGCGCCAGCAGCGTCCGGGACAGGAGGAACACCGGGGAGCTGTTTTTT CASSVRDRRNTGELFF NA TRBJ2-2 TRBD1 TRBV5-1
TGTGCCTCCGCCGCCTATACTGGCAATCAGCCCCAGCATTTT CASAAYTGNQPQHF once TRBJ1-5 NA TRBV2
TGTGCCAGCAGCTTCCCCACGGACAGACTAACCGGGGAGCTGTTTTTT CASSFPTDRLTGELFF NA TRBJ2-2 NA TRBV7-9
TGTGCCAGCAGTTTGGAGCGGGGGGGCCGTAGTGAGCAGTTCTTC CASSLERGGRSEQFF NA TRBJ2-1 TRBD2 TRBV6-2/TRBV6-3
TGTGCCAGCAGTACCTCGGAGGTCCACACAGATACGCAGTATTTT CASSTSEVHTDTQYF NA TRBJ2-3 NA TRBV6-2/TRBV6-3
TGTGCCAGCAGCCCCGAAGGGACAGGTTTTGGCTACACCTTC CASSPEGTGFGYTF few TRBJ1-2 TRBD1 TRBV3-1/TRBV3-2
TGCGCCAGCAGCCTTGCACTCCTAGCGGGAGATTACGAGCAGTACTTC CASSLALLAGDYEQYF NA TRBJ2-7 TRBD2 TRBV4-1
TGTGCCAGCTCAACAAACAGGGGTTTCTCTGGAAACACCATATATTTT CASSTNRGFSGNTIYF once TRBJ1-3 TRBD1 TRBV18
TGTGCCAGTAGTATATTCTCCCGAGCGAACACCGGGGAGCTGTTTTTT CASSIFSRANTGELFF NA TRBJ2-2 NA TRBV19
TGTGCCAGCAGATTCCGGACAGGGGATTTACCTCACGAGCAGTACTTC CASRFRTGDLPHEQYF NA TRBJ2-7 TRBD1 TRBV7-2
TGTGCCACCAGCCCAGGAGGGGGCTCTGGGACCCAGTACTTC CATSPGGGSGTQYF NA TRBJ2-5 NA TRBV15
TGTGCCAGCAGCGGGGACAGGGTGAGGGATGAGCAGTTCTTC CASSGDRVRDEQFF NA TRBJ2-1 TRBD1 TRBV6-5
TGTGCCAGCAGCATCGGGACAGTTAACACTGAAGCTTTCTTT CASSIGTVNTEAFF NA TRBJ1-1 TRBD1 TRBV7-8
TGTGCCAGCAGCTTAGCGCAACCGGGACAGGGAGGCTACACCTTC CASSLAQPGQGGYTF NA TRBJ1-2 TRBD1 TRBV7-9
TGCGCCAGCAGTCACCAAGGGACAGGGGAAAACAATGAGCAGTTCTTC CASSHQGTGENNEQFF NA TRBJ2-1 TRBD1 TRBV23-1
TGCGCCAGCAGTGTTGGGCCCAACTACGAGCAGTACTTC CASSVGPNYEQYF NA TRBJ2-7 NA TRBV10-2
TGTGCCAGCAGCCCCACCCCGGGACAGGAGGCATCTGGCTACACCTTC CASSPTPGQEASGYTF NA TRBJ1-2 TRBD1 TRBV9
TGTGCCAGCAGCGTAGAAGGGACACCTGCCTACGAGCAGTACTTC CASSVEGTPAYEQYF NA TRBJ2-7 NA TRBV9
TGCGCCAGCAGCCCCCCCGCGGGGGCGACCAATGAGCAGTTCTTC CASSPPAGATNEQFF few TRBJ2-1 NA TRBV5-1
TGTGCCTGGAGTGGGACCGGGACTACCACGATCTACGAGCAGTACTTC CAWSGTGTTTIYEQYF once TRBJ2-7 TRBD2 TRBV30
TGTGCCATCAGTGAGTCAGGGACAAGCTCCTATAATTCACCCCTCCACTTT CAISESGTSSYNSPLHF NA TRBJ1-6 NA TRBV10-3
TGTGCCAGTAGTATAACCGGGTTGGAGGTCGGTTCACCCCTCCACTTT CASSITGLEVGSPLHF NA TRBJ1-6 NA TRBV19
TGTGCCAGCTCACCCCCGAGCAGGGTGGGCAATCAGCCCCAGCATTTT CASSPPSRVGNQPQHF NA TRBJ1-5 NA TRBV18
TGTGCCAGCAGCATCACTACTAGTCCGTCCTACAATGAGCAGTTCTTC CASSITTSPSYNEQFF NA TRBJ2-1 NA TRBV9
TGTGCCGCCCTAGGGGGTCCGTTTAGGAATTCACCCCTCCACTTT CAALGGPFRNSPLHF NA TRBJ1-6 NA TRBV28
TGTGCCAGCAGTTTGTATTGGCCTCTGCAGCATTTT CASSLYWPLQHF NA TRBJ1-5 NA TRBV6-4
TGTGCCAGCAGCTTCCTGGAGGGCTATGGCTACACCTTC CASSFLEGYGYTF NA TRBJ1-2 NA TRBV7-2
TGTGCCAGCAGTTACTCGAGGGCGTTTAATGAAAAACTGTTTTTT CASSYSRAFNEKLFF few TRBJ1-4 NA TRBV6-5
TGCGCCAGCAGCTTGGTGGTACAAGGAGGCACTGAAGCTTTCTTT CASSLVVQGGTEAFF NA TRBJ1-1 NA TRBV5-1
TGTGCCAGCAGTTATCGGACAGTCTACGAGCAGTACTTC CASSYRTVYEQYF NA TRBJ2-7 NA TRBV6-2/TRBV6-3
TGTGCCAGCAGACAATTGGGAGCAGATACGCAGTATTTT CASRQLGADTQYF NA TRBJ2-3 NA TRBV12-3/TRBV12-4
TGTGCCAGCAGCCAAGTGAGGACAGGGAATTCACCCCTCCACTTT CASSQVRTGNSPLHF few TRBJ1-6 TRBD1 TRBV14
TGTGCCAGCAGTGCGGGGGCGGGGGTAGGTTCACCCCTCCACTTT CASSAGAGVGSPLHF NA TRBJ1-6 NA TRBV2
TGTGCCAGCTCATCCCGCCCCAGCGGTGCCTCCTACAATGAGCAGTTCTTC CASSSRPSGASYNEQFF NA TRBJ2-1 NA TRBV18
TGTGCCAGCAGTGGAGGACAGGGGAGGACCGGGGAGCTGTTTTTT CASSGGQGRTGELFF NA TRBJ2-2 TRBD1 TRBV2
TGTGCCAGCAGAGGTACAGGGGGCACAGATACGCAGTATTTT CASRGTGGTDTQYF NA TRBJ2-3 TRBD1 TRBV27
TGTGCCAGCCCCCGGAACCCCTTGCGAGGGAAAACAGATACGCAGTATTTT CASPRNPLRGKTDTQYF NA TRBJ2-3 NA TRBV6-4
TGTGCCAGCAGTGAAGCGCGATGGCGCGGGGGTAGGAGGTTTTACAATGAGCAGTTCTTC CASSEARWRGGRRFYNEQFF NA TRBJ2-1 TRBD2 TRBV6-1
TGTGCCAGCAGTGCAGGGGATGGCTACACCTTC CASSAGDGYTF NA TRBJ1-2 NA TRBV9
TGTGCCAGTAGTTGGGCTGATCAGCCCCAGCATTTT CASSWADQPQHF NA TRBJ1-5 NA TRBV19